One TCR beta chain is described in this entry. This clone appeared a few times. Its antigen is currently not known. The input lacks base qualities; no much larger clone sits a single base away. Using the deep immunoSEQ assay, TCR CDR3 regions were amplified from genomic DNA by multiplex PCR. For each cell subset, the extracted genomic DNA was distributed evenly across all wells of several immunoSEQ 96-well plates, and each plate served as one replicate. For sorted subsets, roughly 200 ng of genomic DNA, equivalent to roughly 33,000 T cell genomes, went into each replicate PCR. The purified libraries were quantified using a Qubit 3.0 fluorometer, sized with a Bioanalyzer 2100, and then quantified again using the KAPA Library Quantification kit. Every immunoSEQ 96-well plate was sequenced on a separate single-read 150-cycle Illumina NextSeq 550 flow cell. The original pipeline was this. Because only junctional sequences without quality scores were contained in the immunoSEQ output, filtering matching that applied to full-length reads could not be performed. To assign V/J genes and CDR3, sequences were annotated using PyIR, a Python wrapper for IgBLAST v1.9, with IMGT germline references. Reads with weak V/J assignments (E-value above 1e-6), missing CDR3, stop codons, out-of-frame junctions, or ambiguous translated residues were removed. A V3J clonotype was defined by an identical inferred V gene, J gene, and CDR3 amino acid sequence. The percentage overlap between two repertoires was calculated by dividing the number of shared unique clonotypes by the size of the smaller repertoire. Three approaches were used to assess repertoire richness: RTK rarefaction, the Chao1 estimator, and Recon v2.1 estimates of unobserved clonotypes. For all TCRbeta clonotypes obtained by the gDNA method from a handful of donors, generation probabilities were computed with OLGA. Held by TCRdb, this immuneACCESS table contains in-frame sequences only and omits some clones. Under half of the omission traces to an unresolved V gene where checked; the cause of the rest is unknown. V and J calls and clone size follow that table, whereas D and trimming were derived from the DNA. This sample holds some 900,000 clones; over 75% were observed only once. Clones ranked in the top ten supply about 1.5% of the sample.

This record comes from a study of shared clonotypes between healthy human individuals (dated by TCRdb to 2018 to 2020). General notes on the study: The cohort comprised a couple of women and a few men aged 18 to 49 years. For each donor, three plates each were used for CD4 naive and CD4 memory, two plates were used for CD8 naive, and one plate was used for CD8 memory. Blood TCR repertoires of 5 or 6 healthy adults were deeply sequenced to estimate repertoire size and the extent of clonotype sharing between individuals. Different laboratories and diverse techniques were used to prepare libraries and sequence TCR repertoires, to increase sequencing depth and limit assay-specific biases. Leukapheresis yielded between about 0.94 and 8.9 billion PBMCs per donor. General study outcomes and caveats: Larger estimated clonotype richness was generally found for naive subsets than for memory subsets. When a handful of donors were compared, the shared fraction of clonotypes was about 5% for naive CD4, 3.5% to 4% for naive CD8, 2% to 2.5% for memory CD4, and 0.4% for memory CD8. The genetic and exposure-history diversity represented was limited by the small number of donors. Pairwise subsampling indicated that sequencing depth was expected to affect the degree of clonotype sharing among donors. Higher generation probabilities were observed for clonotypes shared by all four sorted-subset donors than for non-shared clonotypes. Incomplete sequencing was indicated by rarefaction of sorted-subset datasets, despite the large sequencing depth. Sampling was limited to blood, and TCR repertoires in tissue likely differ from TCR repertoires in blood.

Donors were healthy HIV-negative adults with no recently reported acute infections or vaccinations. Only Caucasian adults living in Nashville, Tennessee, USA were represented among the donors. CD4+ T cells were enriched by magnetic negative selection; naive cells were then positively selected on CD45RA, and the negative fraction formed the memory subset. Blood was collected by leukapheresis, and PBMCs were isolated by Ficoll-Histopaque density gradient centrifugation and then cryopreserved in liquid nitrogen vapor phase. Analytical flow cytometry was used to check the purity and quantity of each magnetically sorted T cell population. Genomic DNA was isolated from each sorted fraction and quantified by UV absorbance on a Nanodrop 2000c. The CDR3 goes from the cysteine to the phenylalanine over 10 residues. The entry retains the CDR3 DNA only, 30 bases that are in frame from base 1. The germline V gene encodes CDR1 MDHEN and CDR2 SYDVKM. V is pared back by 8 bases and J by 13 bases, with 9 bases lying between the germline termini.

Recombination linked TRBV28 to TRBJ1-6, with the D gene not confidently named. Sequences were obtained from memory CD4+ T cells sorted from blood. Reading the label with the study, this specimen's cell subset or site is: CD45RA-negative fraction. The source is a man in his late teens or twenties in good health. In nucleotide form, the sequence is TGTGCCAGCGGAGTTTTTCCCCTCCACTTT. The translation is CASGVFPLHF.